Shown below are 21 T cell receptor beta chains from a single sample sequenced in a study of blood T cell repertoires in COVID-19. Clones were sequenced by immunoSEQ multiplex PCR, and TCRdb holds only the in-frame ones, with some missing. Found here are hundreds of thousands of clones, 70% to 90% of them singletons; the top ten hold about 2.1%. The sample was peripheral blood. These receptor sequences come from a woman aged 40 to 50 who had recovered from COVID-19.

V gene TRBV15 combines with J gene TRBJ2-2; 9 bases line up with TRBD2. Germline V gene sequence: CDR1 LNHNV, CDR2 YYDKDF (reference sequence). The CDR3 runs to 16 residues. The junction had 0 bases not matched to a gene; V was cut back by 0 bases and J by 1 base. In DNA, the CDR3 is TGTGCCACCAGCAGAGATAGCGGGAGGAACACCGGGGAGCTGTTTTTT. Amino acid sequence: CATSRDSGRNTGELFF.

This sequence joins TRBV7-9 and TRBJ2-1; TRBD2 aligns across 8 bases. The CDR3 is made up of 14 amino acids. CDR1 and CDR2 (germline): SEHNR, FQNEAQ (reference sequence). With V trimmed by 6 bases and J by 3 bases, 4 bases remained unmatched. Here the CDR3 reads CASRATSDYNEQFF. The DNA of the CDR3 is TGTGCCAGCAGGGCGACTAGCGACTACAATGAGCAGTTCTTC.

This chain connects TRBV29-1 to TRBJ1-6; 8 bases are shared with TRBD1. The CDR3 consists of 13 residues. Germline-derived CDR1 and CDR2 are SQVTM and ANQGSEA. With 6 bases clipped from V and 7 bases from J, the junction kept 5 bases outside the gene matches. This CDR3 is CSVRTGTNSPLHF. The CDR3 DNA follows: TGCAGCGTGCGGACAGGGACCAATTCACCCCTCCACTTT.

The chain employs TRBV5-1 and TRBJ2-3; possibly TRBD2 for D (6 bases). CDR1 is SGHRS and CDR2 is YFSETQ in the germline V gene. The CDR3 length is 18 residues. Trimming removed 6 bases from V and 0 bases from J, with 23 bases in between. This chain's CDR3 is CASTLSGFGGVSTDTQYF. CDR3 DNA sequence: TGCGCCAGCACCCTTTCAGGTTTCGGCGGGGTAAGCACAGATACGCAGTATTTT.

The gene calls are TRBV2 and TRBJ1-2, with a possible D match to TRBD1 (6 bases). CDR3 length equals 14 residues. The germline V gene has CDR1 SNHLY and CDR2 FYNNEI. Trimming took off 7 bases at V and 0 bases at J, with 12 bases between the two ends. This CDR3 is CASTLQGANYGYTF. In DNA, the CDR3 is TGTGCCAGCACCCTACAGGGAGCTAACTATGGCTACACCTTC.

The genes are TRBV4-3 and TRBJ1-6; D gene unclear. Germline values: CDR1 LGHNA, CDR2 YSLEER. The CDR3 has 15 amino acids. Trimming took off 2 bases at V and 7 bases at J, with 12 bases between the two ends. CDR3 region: CASSQLQQSNSPLHF. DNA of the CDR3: TGCGCCAGCAGCCAACTTCAACAGTCAAATTCACCCCTCCACTTT.

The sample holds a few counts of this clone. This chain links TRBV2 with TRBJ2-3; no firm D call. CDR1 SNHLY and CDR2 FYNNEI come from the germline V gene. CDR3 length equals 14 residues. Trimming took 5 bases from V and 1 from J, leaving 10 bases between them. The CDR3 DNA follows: TGTGCCAGCAGTTTTACGACTGGCACAGATACGCAGTATTTT. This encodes CASSFTTGTDTQYF.

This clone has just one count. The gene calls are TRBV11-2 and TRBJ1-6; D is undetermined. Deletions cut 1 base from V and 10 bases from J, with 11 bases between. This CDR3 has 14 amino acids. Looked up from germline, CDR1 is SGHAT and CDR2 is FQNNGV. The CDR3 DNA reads TGTGCCAGCAGCTTAGGAGCTTATGCGTCACCCCTCCACTTT. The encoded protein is CASSLGAYASPLHF.

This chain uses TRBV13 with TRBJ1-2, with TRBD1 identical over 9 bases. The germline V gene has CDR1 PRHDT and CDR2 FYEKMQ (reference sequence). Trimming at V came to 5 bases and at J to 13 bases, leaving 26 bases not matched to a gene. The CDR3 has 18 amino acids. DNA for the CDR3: TGTGCCAGCAGCCCTTTGTTCGGTGTTGGGGACAGGGCGTTCATTGGCACCTTC. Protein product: CASSPLFGVGDRAFIGTF.

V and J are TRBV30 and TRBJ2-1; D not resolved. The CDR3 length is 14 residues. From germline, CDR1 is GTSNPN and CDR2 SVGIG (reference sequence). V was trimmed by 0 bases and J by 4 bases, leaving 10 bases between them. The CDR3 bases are TGTGCCTGGAGTGTAAATCTAGGTTACAATGAGCAGTTCTTC. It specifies CAWSVNLGYNEQFF.

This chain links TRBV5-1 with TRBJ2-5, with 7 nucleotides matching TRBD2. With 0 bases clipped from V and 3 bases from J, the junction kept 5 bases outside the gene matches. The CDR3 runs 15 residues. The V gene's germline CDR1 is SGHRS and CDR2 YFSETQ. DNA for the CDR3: TGCGCCAGCAGCTTGGGTGCTAGCGGTAAAGAGACCCAGTACTTC. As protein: CASSLGASGKETQYF.

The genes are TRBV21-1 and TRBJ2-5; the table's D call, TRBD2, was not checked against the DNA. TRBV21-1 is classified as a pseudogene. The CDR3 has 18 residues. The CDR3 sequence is CASSKARSMEGNTRTQYF. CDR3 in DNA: TGTGCCAGCAGCAAAGCGCGAAGTATGGAGGGCAATACAAGGACCCAGTACTTC.

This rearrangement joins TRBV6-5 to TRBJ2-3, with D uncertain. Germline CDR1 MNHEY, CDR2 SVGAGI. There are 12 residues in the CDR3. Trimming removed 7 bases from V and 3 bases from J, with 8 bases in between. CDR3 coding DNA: TGTGCCAGCATGCCGCGGACAGATACGCAGTATTTT. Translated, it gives CASMPRTDTQYF.

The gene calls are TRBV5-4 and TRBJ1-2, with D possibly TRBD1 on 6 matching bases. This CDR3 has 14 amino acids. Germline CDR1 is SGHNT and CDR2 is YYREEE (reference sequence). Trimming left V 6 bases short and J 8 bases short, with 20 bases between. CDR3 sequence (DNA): TGTGCCAGCACTCCAAAGGGGGGGCTAAGGGGCTACACCTTC. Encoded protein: CASTPKGGLRGYTF.

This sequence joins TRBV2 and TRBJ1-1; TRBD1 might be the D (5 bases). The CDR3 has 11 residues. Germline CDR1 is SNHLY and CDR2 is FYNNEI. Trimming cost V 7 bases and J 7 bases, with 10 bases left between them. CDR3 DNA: TGTGCCAGCAAGCGGGACGGTGAAGCTTTCTTT. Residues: CASKRDGEAFF.

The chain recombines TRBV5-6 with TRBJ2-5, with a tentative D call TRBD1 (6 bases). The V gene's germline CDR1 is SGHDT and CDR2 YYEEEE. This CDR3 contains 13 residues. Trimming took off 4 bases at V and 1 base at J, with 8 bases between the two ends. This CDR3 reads CASSRDIQETQYF. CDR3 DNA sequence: TGTGCCAGCAGCCGGGACATCCAAGAGACCCAGTACTTC.

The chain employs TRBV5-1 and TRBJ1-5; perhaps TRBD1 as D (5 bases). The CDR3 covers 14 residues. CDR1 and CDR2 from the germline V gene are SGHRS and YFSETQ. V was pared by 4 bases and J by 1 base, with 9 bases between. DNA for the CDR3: TGCGCCAGCAGCCCCCAGGGCAGCAATCAGCCCCAGCATTTT. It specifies CASSPQGSNQPQHF.

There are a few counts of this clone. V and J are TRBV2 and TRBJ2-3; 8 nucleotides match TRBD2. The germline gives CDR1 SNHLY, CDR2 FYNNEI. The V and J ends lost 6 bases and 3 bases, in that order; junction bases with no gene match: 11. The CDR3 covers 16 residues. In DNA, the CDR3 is TGTGCCAGCAGGGCCTCGGGACTAGGGGAAACAGATACGCAGTATTTT. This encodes CASRASGLGETDTQYF.

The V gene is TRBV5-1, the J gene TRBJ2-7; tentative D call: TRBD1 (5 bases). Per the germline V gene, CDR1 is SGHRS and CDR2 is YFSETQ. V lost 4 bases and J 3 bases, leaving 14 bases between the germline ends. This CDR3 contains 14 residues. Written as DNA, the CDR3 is TGCGCCAGCAGCCAGGACATTCATAACTACGAGCAGTACTTC. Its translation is CASSQDIHNYEQYF.

The CDR3 region is CASSLDLGRTGANVLTF. DNA for the CDR3: TGTGCCAGCAGCTTGGACCTGGGGAGGACTGGGGCCAACGTCCTGACTTTC. V and J are TRBV5-6 and TRBJ2-6; possibly TRBD2 for D (6 bases). The CDR3 runs to 17 residues. Per the germline V gene, CDR1 is SGHDT and CDR2 is YYEEEE. With 0 bases removed from V and 2 bases from J, the gap between germline ends came to 12 bases.

Here the CDR3 DNA reads TGCAGCGCCAGGACAGGACTTTTCTACGAGCAGTACTTC. Amino acids: CSARTGLFYEQYF. V gene TRBV29-1 combines with J gene TRBJ2-7; the match to TRBD1 covers 7 bases. Unmatched junction bases numbered 9, after V lost 7 bases and J lost 3 bases. Germline assignment: CDR1 SQVTM and CDR2 ANQGSEA. The CDR3 extends over 13 amino acids.